The rows below give T cell receptor beta chains drawn from one sample of a study of blood T cell repertoires in COVID-19. Clones were read by immunoSEQ multiplex PCR, and TCRdb kept only the in-frame ones, dropping some. The table has about 370,000 clones, approximately 93% seen once. Sequenced input: PBMCs or T cells enriched from blood (not recorded which). These receptor sequences come from a woman aged 40 to 50 who had been exposed to COVID-19. Each CDR3 is given with its conserved first and last residue. A D gene is named only where the DNA matches it firmly. The size field is filled for only some rows; it gives once, few, many or a size class.

TRBJ2-5	16	NA	NA	TRBV15	CATSREGIRGGETQYF	TGTGCCACCAGCAGAGAGGGGATCCGAGGGGGTGAGACCCAGTACTTC
TRBJ1-2	12	NA	NA	TRBV29-1	CSVGRPVYGYTF	TGCAGCGTAGGGAGACCGGTCTATGGCTACACCTTC
TRBJ1-6	15	NA	NA	TRBV27	CASSSLGGGGTPLHF	TGTGCCAGCAGTTCCCTAGGCGGGGGAGGGACACCCCTCCACTTT
TRBJ1-1	16	NA	TRBD1	TRBV18	CASSWDSLIMNTEAFF	TGTGCCAGCTCATGGGACAGCCTAATCATGAACACTGAAGCTTTCTTT
TRBJ2-3	14	NA	TRBD2	TRBV6-5	CASRRTSGGDTQYF	TGTGCCAGCAGACGAACTAGCGGGGGCGATACGCAGTATTTT
TRBJ2-1	11	NA	NA	TRBV5-1	CASSLAGEQFF	TGCGCCAGCAGCTTGGCAGGAGAGCAGTTCTTC
TRBJ1-5	15	NA	TRBD1	TRBV16	CASSRQGGGNQPQHF	TGTGCCAGCAGCCGCCAGGGGGGTGGCAATCAGCCCCAGCATTTT
TRBJ2-7	16	NA	TRBD1	TRBV5-1	CASSWRKQGADYEQYF	TGCGCCAGCAGCTGGAGGAAACAGGGGGCCGATTACGAGCAGTACTTC
TRBJ1-2	16	NA	TRBD1	TRBV4-1	CASSQPLRQGNYGYTF	TGCGCCAGCAGCCAACCTCTTCGACAGGGGAACTATGGCTACACCTTC
TRBJ2-5	16	NA	TRBD2	TRBV9	CASSGLGLAGVETQYF	TGTGCCAGCAGCGGGTTGGGACTAGCGGGGGTAGAGACCCAGTACTTC
TRBJ2-5	14	NA	TRBD2	TRBV2	CASSERLAKETQYF	TGTGCCAGCAGTGAAAGACTAGCTAAGGAGACCCAGTACTTC
TRBJ1-2	13	NA	NA	TRBV12-3/TRBV12-4	CASSPRVNYGYTF	TGTGCCAGCAGTCCCAGGGTTAACTATGGCTACACCTTC
TRBJ2-7	12	NA	NA	TRBV12-3/TRBV12-4	CASSLRQYEQYF	TGTGCCAGCAGTTTACGACAGTACGAGCAGTACTTC
TRBJ2-1	15	NA	TRBD2	TRBV3-1/TRBV3-2	CASSPMAGGHNEQFF	TGTGCCAGCAGCCCTATGGCGGGGGGCCACAATGAGCAGTTCTTC
TRBJ1-2	14	few	NA	TRBV25-1	CASSELETVYGYTF	TGTGCCAGCAGTGAATTAGAAACAGTTTATGGCTACACCTTC
TRBJ1-2	13	NA	TRBD1	TRBV25-1	CASSQGGNYGYTF	TGTGCCAGCAGTCAAGGGGGCAACTATGGCTACACCTTC
TRBJ1-1	13	NA	NA	TRBV23-1	CASTTGTNGEAFF	TGCGCCAGCACAACGGGGACAAACGGTGAAGCTTTCTTT
TRBJ1-5	15	NA	NA	TRBV19	CASSSTGISNQPQHF	TGTGCCAGTAGTAGTACCGGGATTAGCAATCAGCCCCAGCATTTT
TRBJ1-1	15	NA	NA	TRBV27	CASSPYRVLNTEAFF	TGTGCCAGCAGTCCATACAGGGTATTGAACACTGAAGCTTTCTTT
TRBJ2-7	15	once	TRBD2	TRBV5-5	CASSPDGGGAYEQYF	TGTGCCAGCAGCCCGGACGGGGGAGGGGCCTACGAGCAGTACTTC
TRBJ1-1	17	NA	NA	TRBV5-4	CASSLKGGGRANTEAFF	TGTGCCAGCAGCTTGAAAGGGGGTGGCAGGGCGAACACTGAAGCTTTCTTT
TRBJ2-7	16	NA	TRBD1	TRBV3-1/TRBV3-2	CASSQTEETGGTEQYF	TGTGCCAGCAGCCAAACGGAAGAGACAGGGGGCACCGAGCAGTACTTC
TRBJ2-1	14	once	TRBD2	TRBV7-3	CASSPSGDINEQFF	TGTGCCAGCAGCCCCAGCGGGGATATCAATGAGCAGTTCTTC
TRBJ1-2	14	NA	TRBD1	TRBV7-2	CASSRQGGIYGYTF	TGTGCCAGCAGTCGACAGGGTGGGATATATGGCTACACCTTC
TRBJ1-2	14	NA	NA	TRBV4-1	CASSQGPRGYGYTF	TGCGCCAGCAGCCAAGGGCCTAGGGGGTATGGCTACACCTTC
TRBJ2-3	17	NA	NA	TRBV3-1/TRBV3-2	CASSLQMGALNTDTQYF	TGTGCCAGCAGCCTCCAGATGGGAGCCCTAAACACAGATACGCAGTATTTT
TRBJ2-3	16	NA	NA	TRBV7-2	CASIEILAPTTDTQYF	TGTGCCAGCATCGAGATACTAGCTCCCACCACAGATACGCAGTATTTT
TRBJ1-1	13	few	TRBD1	TRBV12-3/TRBV12-4	CASSFSQGAKAFF	TGTGCCAGCAGTTTTTCCCAGGGGGCGAAGGCTTTCTTT
TRBJ2-1	15	many	TRBD1	TRBV11-3	CASSLRGTGGNEQFF	TGTGCCAGCAGCTTAAGAGGGACAGGCGGCAATGAGCAGTTCTTC
TRBJ2-5	15	NA	TRBD2	TRBV5-4	CASSLGLAAQETQYF	TGTGCCAGCAGCTTGGGACTAGCGGCTCAAGAGACCCAGTACTTC
TRBJ1-1	14	NA	NA	TRBV20-1	CSASLISGGAEAFF	TGCAGTGCTAGTTTAATCTCGGGGGGCGCTGAAGCTTTCTTT
TRBJ1-5	15	NA	NA	TRBV9	CASSPRAGSNQPQHF	TGTGCCAGCAGCCCTCGAGCGGGAAGCAATCAGCCCCAGCATTTT
TRBJ2-3	13	NA	TRBD2	TRBV5-4	CASSLPSGDTQYF	TGTGCCAGCAGCTTGCCTAGCGGGGATACGCAGTATTTT
TRBJ1-1	13	once	TRBD1	TRBV6-5	CASSYETGNQAFF	TGTGCCAGCAGTTACGAGACAGGGAATCAAGCTTTCTTT
TRBJ1-5	16	NA	NA	TRBV7-2	CASSLRGNSPHQPQHF	TGTGCCAGCAGCTTACGGGGGAACAGCCCCCATCAGCCCCAGCATTTT
TRBJ1-3	15	NA	TRBD1	TRBV11-2	CASSWTGTSGNTIYF	TGTGCCAGCAGCTGGACAGGCACCTCTGGGAACACCATATATTTT
TRBJ1-2	14	NA	NA	TRBV7-7	CASRSTGHSYGYTF	TGTGCTAGCAGATCCACAGGGCACTCGTATGGCTACACCTTC
TRBJ1-2	13	NA	NA	TRBV7-9	CASSLLDSYGYTF	TGTGCCAGCAGCTTACTGGACAGCTATGGCTACACCTTC
TRBJ2-7	13	NA	TRBD1	TRBV18	CASSPLDRDEQYF	TGTGCCAGCTCACCACTAGACAGGGACGAGCAGTACTTC
TRBJ1-3	15	NA	NA	TRBV6-5	CASSLSGVSGNTIYF	TGTGCCAGCAGTCTATCAGGGGTTTCAGGAAACACCATATATTTT
TRBJ1-5	15	NA	TRBD1	TRBV27	CASSLRGQRFQPQHF	TGTGCCAGCAGTTTACGGGGACAGAGATTTCAGCCCCAGCATTTT